This TCR beta chain was obtained from a study of T cells in women clearing cervical HPV infection. Study background: Controls gave blood once infection was undetectable; cases at lesion identification.

The study's findings and limits: CIN3+ cases had significantly higher TCR richness than controls; evenness did not differ. Combining TCR richness with V gene abundances gave roughly 0.88 AUC.

A remark on this clone: The antigen is not known. The CDR3 goes on 3 residues after the read ends, and that part is filled in from the germline J gene.

There are 13 residues in the CDR3. Trimming removed 5 bases at V and 4 bases at J, with 12 bases between. The germline CDR1 and CDR2 sequences are LNHDA and SQIVND (reference sequence). Sequencing used immunoSEQ multiplex PCR; TCRdb keeps in-frame clones, though not all of them. The listing records tens of thousands of clones. The sequencing sample was made of blood buffy coat. The gene calls are TRBV19 and TRBJ2-7; no reliable D call. The clonotype was recovered from a woman aged 18 to 75 with a cervical HPV16 infection that either progressed to CIN3+ or cleared (not recorded which). This CDR3 is CASSLRILYEQYF. The CDR3 bases that were read are TGTGCCAGTAGTTTGCGGATCTTATACGAG. The entire variable domain, with the rest obtained from reference TRBV19 and TRBJ2-7, is as follows: DGGITQSPKYLFRKEGQNVTLSCEQNLNHDAMYWYRQDPGQGLRLIYYSQIVNDFQKGDIAEGYSVSREKKESFPLTVTSAQKNPTAFYLCASSLRILYEQYFGPGTRLTVT.